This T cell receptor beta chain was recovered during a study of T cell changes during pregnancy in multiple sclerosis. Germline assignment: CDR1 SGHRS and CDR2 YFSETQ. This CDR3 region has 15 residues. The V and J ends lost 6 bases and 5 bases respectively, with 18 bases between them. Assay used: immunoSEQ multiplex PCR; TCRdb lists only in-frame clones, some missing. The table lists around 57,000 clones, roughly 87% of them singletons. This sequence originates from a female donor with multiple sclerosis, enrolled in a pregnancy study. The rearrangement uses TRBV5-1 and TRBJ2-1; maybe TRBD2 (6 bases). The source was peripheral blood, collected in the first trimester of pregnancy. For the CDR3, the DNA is TGCGCCAGCACCCTGCAGGCGGGAAGCAACAATGAGCAGTTCTTC. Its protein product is CASTLQAGSNNEQFF.